This T cell receptor beta chain was identified during a study of blood T cell repertoires in COVID-19. This clone was counted a few times. Generated by immunoSEQ multiplex PCR, the TCRdb table keeps only in-frame clones and is missing some. Of 300,000 to 400,000 clones in the sample, more than 70% were seen once. Sequenced: peripheral blood. This TCR was recovered from a woman between 65 and 79 years old with COVID-19, enrolled during active disease.

In nucleotides, the CDR3 is TGTGCCAGCAGCAACAGAAACTATGGCTACACCTTC. Its protein is CASSNRNYGYTF. J is TRBJ1-2 and V is TRBV14; unclear D gene. In germline, CDR1 is SGHDN, CDR2 FVKESK. This CDR3 has 12 amino acids. Trimming removed 5 bases at V and 2 bases at J, with 6 bases between.